This entry is about one TCR beta chain. This sample was included in a study of T cell changes during pregnancy in multiple sclerosis. The method was immunoSEQ multiplex PCR; TCRdb's version includes in-frame clones alone and lacks a portion of them. Counted here are 44,000 or so clones, more than 75% occurring once; the ten biggest clones make up about 6.3%. The CDR3 consists of 16 residues. The germline V gene has CDR1 KGHSH and CDR2 LQKENI. Trimming removed 2 bases from V and 0 bases from J, with 13 bases in between. The chain links TRBV18 to TRBJ2-5, with a tentative D call TRBD2 (6 bases). The sample here was CD8+ T cells from peripheral blood mononuclear cells, taken after pregnancy. This sequence was found in a female donor in good health, enrolled as a control in a pregnancy study. In DNA, the CDR3 is TGTGCCAGCTCACCAGGAGGGGCGGGGTACCAAGAGACCCAGTACTTC. Residues: CASSPGGAGYQETQYF. Filled out from reference TRBV18 and TRBJ2-5, the complete variable domain reads NAGVMQNPRHLVRRRGQEARLRCSPMKGHSHVYWYRQLPEEGLKFMVYLQKENIIDESGMPKERFSAEFPKEGPSILRIQQVVRGDSAAYFCASSPGGAGYQETQYFGPGTRLLVL.